One sample yielded the 22 T cell receptor beta chains listed below, sequenced in a study of cytotoxic CD8 clonotypes in ibrutinib-treated CLL. TCRdb keeps only in-frame clones here, not all; method: immunoSEQ multiplex PCR. The sample consists of over 100,000 clones, approximately 85% of them appearing once. The sample consisted of PBMCs, taken after 24 months of ibrutinib treatment. These TCRs come from a human donor with chronic lymphocytic leukemia.

The J gene is TRBJ2-4, the V gene TRBV18; 8 nucleotides align to TRBD2. The CDR3 is made up of 15 amino acids. V shed 6 bases, J shed 7 bases, and the junction held 11 bases outside the gene matches. The germline CDR1 and CDR2 sequences are KGHSH and LQKENI. CDR3 sequence: CASSQREGRENIQYF. The DNA of the CDR3 is TGTGCCAGCTCCCAACGGGAGGGCCGCGAGAACATTCAGTACTTC.

J is TRBJ2-6 and V is TRBV9; the D gene is possibly TRBD2 (6 bases). Per germline, CDR1 SGDLS and CDR2 YYNGEE. The CDR3 has 16 amino acids. Trimming took off 5 bases at V and 2 bases at J, with 14 bases between the two ends. The CDR3 is CASSPAGTPGANVLTF. CDR3 DNA sequence: TGTGCCAGCAGTCCGGCAGGGACTCCTGGGGCCAACGTCCTGACTTTC.

This chain links TRBV4-3 with TRBJ2-3; the D gene is possibly TRBD2 (6 bases). Germline loops: CDR1 LGHNA, CDR2 YSLEER. Trimming cost V 4 bases and J 2 bases, with 13 bases left between them. The CDR3 loop spans 15 amino acids. In DNA form, the CDR3 reads TGCGCCAGCAGCCTCGGGGGTAGGGACACAGATACGCAGTATTTT. It yields the protein CASSLGGRDTDTQYF.

The chain couples TRBV30 to TRBJ1-5, with D perhaps TRBD1 (5 bases). V was clipped by 0 bases and J by 7 bases, with 10 bases between them. Germline V lookup: CDR1 GTSNPN, CDR2 SVGIG (reference sequence). The CDR3 runs 13 residues. CDR3 nucleotide sequence: TGTGCCTGGAGTGTTGGGGGTTGGCAGCCCCAGCATTTT. This sequence encodes CAWSVGGWQPQHF.

V gene TRBV6-1 combines with J gene TRBJ1-5, with no clear D. V was trimmed by 7 bases and J by 6 bases, leaving 16 bases between them. The CDR3 runs to 14 residues. Germline CDR1 and CDR2: MNHNS and SASEGT. The CDR3 bases are TGTGCCAGCATGTCAACATTGGGTGGTCAGCCCCAGCATTTT. As protein: CASMSTLGGQPQHF.

The V and J genes are TRBV19 and TRBJ1-2, with D possibly matching TRBD1 (5 bases). V was shortened by 5 bases and J by 4 bases, with 14 bases between the two germline ends. CDR1 and CDR2 from the germline V gene are LNHDA and SQIVND (reference sequence). This CDR3 is built from 14 residues. The CDR3 region is CASSFGGLSYGYTF. CDR3 DNA: TGTGCCAGTAGTTTTGGGGGACTGAGCTATGGCTACACCTTC.

The chain carries TRBV28 and TRBJ2-5; D remains ambiguous. Per the germline V gene, CDR1 is MDHEN and CDR2 is SYDVKM. With 2 bases removed from V and 10 bases from J, the gap between germline ends came to 8 bases. The CDR3 runs 11 residues. The CDR3 DNA reads as TGTGCCAGCAGTTTACGGAGAAGCCAGTACTTC. This translates into CASSLRRSQYF.

The J gene is TRBJ1-4, the V gene TRBV4-1, with no clear D. The CDR3 contains 16 residues. CDR1 is MGHRA and CDR2 is YSYEKL in the germline V gene. Trimming stripped 1 base from V and 6 bases from J, with 15 bases between. The CDR3 here is CASSQAGPPTHEKLFF. The CDR3 nucleotides are TGCGCCAGCAGCCAAGCAGGACCCCCAACCCATGAAAAACTGTTTTTT.

The CDR3 nucleotides read TGTGCCAGTAGGCGGGACGGCGGGGGGCACCTACTGGAGCAGTTCTTC. It codes for CASRRDGGGHLLEQFF. The gene calls are TRBV19 and TRBJ2-1; TRBD2 matches 8 bases. Unmatched junction bases numbered 17, after V lost 6 bases and J lost 10 bases. CDR1 and CDR2 from the germline V gene are LNHDA and SQIVND (reference sequence). This CDR3 region has 16 residues.

CDR3 protein: CASSYARGFYGYTF. The DNA for the CDR3 is TGTGCCAGCAGTTACGCTCGGGGCTTCTATGGCTACACCTTC. This chain joins TRBV6-5 and TRBJ1-2; possible D gene TRBD1, 5 bases. Trimming took off 2 bases at V and 4 bases at J, with 11 bases between the two ends. Germline V CDR1 and CDR2: MNHEY, SVGAGI. The CDR3 is 14 residues long.

The gene calls are TRBV4-3 and TRBJ1-6, with 10 bases aligning to TRBD1. Trimming at V came to 4 bases and at J to 7 bases, leaving 16 bases not matched to a gene. The CDR3 runs to 19 residues. Germline V lookup: CDR1 LGHNA, CDR2 YSLEER. The CDR3 bases are TGCGCCAGCAGCCGCATGATCAACGCAGGGACAGGGGCGAATTCACCCCTCCACTTT. It yields the protein CASSRMINAGTGANSPLHF.

The genes are TRBV6-4 and TRBJ2-4; D perhaps matches TRBD1 (6 bases). V lost 3 bases to trimming and J lost 0 bases, with 15 bases between them. CDR1 is MRHNA and CDR2 is SNTAGT in the germline V gene. This CDR3 is 17 amino acids long. CDR3 coding DNA: TGTGCCAGCAGTGAGGACAGAGGAGCCCTAGCCAAAAACATTCAGTACTTC. This encodes CASSEDRGALAKNIQYF.

The chain has TRBV10-3 and TRBJ2-3, with a possible D match to TRBD2 (5 bases). Trimming cost V 5 bases and J 0 bases, with 12 bases left between them. CDR1 and CDR2 (germline): ENHRY, SYGVKD. The CDR3 is 15 residues long. The CDR3: CAISSREFSTDTQYF. Here the CDR3 DNA reads TGTGCCATCAGTTCCCGGGAATTTAGCACAGATACGCAGTATTTT.

This chain uses TRBV10-3 with TRBJ2-3, with D perhaps given as TRBD1 or TRBD2 (7 bases each). Looked up from germline, CDR1 is ENHRY and CDR2 is SYGVKD. V lost 5 bases and J lost 0, with 12 bases in between. The CDR3 runs 15 residues. In DNA form, the CDR3 reads TGTGCCATCAGTCCAGGGGGGGTTAGCACAGATACGCAGTATTTT. Amino acids: CAISPGGVSTDTQYF.

V usage is TRBV7-3 and J usage is TRBJ2-2; D remains ambiguous. Germline CDR1 and CDR2: SGHTA and FQGTGA. Trimming cost V 4 bases and J 5 bases, with 8 bases left between them. The CDR3 is 13 amino acids. CDR3 sequence: CASSSRATGELFF. CDR3 nucleotides: TGTGCCAGCAGCTCAAGGGCGACCGGGGAGCTGTTTTTT.

The chain links TRBV2 to TRBJ1-1; D not resolved. The CDR3 totals 12 residues. Per germline, CDR1 SNHLY and CDR2 FYNNEI. The V end lost 10 bases, the J end lost 1 base, and 10 bases lay between the germline ends. Written as DNA, the CDR3 is TGTGCCACAGGAAGGGAGAACACTGAAGCTTTCTTT. Translated: CATGRENTEAFF.

The CDR3 is CASRISGGGNTIYF. The CDR3 coding sequence is TGTGCCAGCAGGATATCAGGGGGGGGAAACACCATATATTTT. This rearrangement joins TRBV28 to TRBJ1-3; TRBD1 matches 7 bases. J lost 4 bases, V lost 6 bases, and 6 bases had no gene match. CDR1 is MDHEN and CDR2 is SYDVKM in the germline V gene. This CDR3 has 14 amino acids.

The chain links TRBV7-8 to TRBJ2-3; 11 nucleotides match TRBD2. J gave up 0 bases and V 1 base, and 12 bases lay outside the gene matches. Germline-derived CDR1 and CDR2 are SGHVS and FQNEAQ. The CDR3 consists of 20 residues. CDR3 DNA sequence: TGTGCCAGCAGCTTAGGGGCTAGCGGGGGGCCACGAGCTAGCACAGATACGCAGTATTTT. This sequence encodes CASSLGASGGPRASTDTQYF.

The V and J genes are TRBV7-2 and TRBJ2-7; 9 nucleotides agree with TRBD1. V lost 6 bases to trimming and J lost 1 base; unmatched junction nucleotides: 4. The CDR3 is made up of 14 amino acids. Germline CDR1 SGHTA, CDR2 FQGNSA. As DNA, the CDR3 is TGTGCCAGCAGTCGCGGGACAGGGTCCTACGAGCAGTACTTC. Protein: CASSRGTGSYEQYF.

This chain uses TRBV5-6 with TRBJ1-2; 9 bases agree with TRBD1. Germline CDR1 reads SGHDT; CDR2 reads YYEEEE. V dropped 4 bases and J dropped 8; count of bases not matched to a gene: 12. The CDR3 sequence is 15 residues long. The CDR3 region has the DNA TGTGCCAGCAGCGGGGCCGGGACAGGGATCGGCGGCTACACCTTC. As protein: CASSGAGTGIGGYTF.

The chain joins TRBV28 to TRBJ1-2; TRBD1 agrees at 10 bases. V was pared by 7 bases and J by 3 bases, with 14 bases of the junction left unmatched. Germline lookup yields CDR1 MDHEN and CDR2 SYDVKM. The CDR3 totals 17 residues. For the CDR3, the DNA is TGTGCCAGCACTCTCTTGCCCGGGACAGGGGTCGACTATGGCTACACCTTC. The encoded protein is CASTLLPGTGVDYGYTF.

This chain uses TRBV15 with TRBJ1-1, with D unclear. The CDR3 runs to 14 residues. Trimming shortened V by 1 base and J by 6 bases, and 12 bases separated the two germline ends. The germline gives CDR1 LNHNV, CDR2 YYDKDF (reference sequence). The CDR3 bases are TGTGCCACCAGCAGAGGTGGACCCGAAGCTGAAGCTTTCTTT. Amino acid sequence: CATSRGGPEAEAFF.